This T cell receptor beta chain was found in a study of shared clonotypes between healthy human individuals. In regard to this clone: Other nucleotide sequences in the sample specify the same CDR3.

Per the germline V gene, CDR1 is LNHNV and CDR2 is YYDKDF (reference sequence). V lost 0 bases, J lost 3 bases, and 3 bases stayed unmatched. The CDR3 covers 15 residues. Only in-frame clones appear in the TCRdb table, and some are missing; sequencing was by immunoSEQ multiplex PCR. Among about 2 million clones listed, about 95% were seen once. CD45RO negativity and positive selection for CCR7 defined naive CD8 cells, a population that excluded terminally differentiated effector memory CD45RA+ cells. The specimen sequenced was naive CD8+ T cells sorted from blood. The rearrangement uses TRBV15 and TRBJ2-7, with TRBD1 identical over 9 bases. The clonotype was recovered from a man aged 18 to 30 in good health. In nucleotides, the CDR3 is TGTGCCACCAGCAGAGAGGGACAGGGAATCTACGAGCAGTACTTC. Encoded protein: CATSREGQGIYEQYF.